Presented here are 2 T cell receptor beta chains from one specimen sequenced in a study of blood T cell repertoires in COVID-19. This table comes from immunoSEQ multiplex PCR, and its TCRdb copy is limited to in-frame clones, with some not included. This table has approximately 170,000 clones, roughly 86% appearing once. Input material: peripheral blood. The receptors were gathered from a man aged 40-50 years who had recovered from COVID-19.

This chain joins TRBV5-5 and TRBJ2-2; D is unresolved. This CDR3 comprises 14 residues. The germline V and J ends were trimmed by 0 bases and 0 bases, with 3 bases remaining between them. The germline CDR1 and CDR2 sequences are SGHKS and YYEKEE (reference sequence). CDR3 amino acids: CASSLAANTGELFF. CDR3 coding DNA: TGTGCCAGCAGCTTGGCGGCGAACACCGGGGAGCTGTTTTTT.

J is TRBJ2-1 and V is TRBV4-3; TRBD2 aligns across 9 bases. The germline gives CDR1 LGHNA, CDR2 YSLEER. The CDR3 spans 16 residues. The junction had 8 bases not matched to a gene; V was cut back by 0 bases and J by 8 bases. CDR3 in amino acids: CASSQDGGGRAYEQFF. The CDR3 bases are TGCGCCAGCAGCCAAGATGGGGGCGGGAGGGCTTATGAGCAGTTCTTC.